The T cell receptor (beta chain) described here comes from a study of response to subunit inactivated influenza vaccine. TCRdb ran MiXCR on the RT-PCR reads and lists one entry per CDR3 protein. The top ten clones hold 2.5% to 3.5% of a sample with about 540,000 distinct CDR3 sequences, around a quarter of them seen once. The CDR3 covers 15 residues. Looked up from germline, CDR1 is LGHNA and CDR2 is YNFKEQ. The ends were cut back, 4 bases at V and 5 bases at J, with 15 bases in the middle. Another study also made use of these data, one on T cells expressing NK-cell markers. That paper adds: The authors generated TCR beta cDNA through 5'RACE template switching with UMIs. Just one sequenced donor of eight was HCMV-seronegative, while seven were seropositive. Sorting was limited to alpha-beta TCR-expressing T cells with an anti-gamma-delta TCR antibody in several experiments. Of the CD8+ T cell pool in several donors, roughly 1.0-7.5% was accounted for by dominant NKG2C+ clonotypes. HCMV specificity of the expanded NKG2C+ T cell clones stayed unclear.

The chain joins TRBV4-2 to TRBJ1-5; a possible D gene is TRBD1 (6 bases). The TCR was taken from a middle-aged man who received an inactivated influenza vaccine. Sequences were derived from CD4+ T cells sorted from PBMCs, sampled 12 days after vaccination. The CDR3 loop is CASSRLTGAHQPQHF. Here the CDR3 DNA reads TGTGCCAGCAGCCGACTGACAGGAGCACATCAGCCCCAGCATTTT.